This T cell receptor (beta chain) came from a study of blood T cell repertoires in COVID-19. The wider study: Material from acute and convalescent COVID-19 was sourced from the United States, Italy and Spain. Nucleic acid was either cDNA or gDNA, and it came from T cells, B-cell-depleted T cells, or PBMCs.

From germline, CDR1 is MNHNS and CDR2 SASEGT. Deletions cut 0 bases from V and 6 bases from J, with 12 bases between. The CDR3 runs 15 residues. The method was immunoSEQ multiplex PCR; TCRdb's version includes in-frame clones alone and lacks a portion of them. The data show 300,000 to 450,000 clones, about nine tenths seen once. Across about 22 US areas, participants ranged in age from about 18 to 90 years. The sample taken for sequencing was PBMCs or T cells enriched from blood (not recorded which). The gene calls are TRBV6-1 and TRBJ1-5, with a tentative D call TRBD1 (5 bases). This TCR was sampled from a woman in her twenties or thirties who had been exposed to COVID-19. DNA of the CDR3: TGTGCCAGCAGTGAAGCGGGGGGTCTGTTTCAGCCCCAGCATTTT. Translating it yields CASSEAGGLFQPQHF.